Each of the 16 T cell receptor beta chains below was sequenced from the same sample in a study of cytomegalovirus exposure and HLA in healthy donors (dated by TCRdb to about 2017). Libraries were built with the immunoSEQ multiplex PCR assay. The multiplex PCR relied on a mix of 60 forward primers for TCR Vbeta segments and 13 reverse primers for TCR Jbeta segments. Held by TCRdb, this immuneACCESS table contains in-frame sequences only and omits some clones. Under half of the omission traces to an unresolved V gene where checked; the cause of the rest is unknown. The sample yields some 100,000 clones; under 90% were counted once. The ten top clones hold less than 2.5% of the sample. The specimen sequenced was PBMCs. The origin of the receptors is a woman in her 30s in good health and CMV-seronegative.

V gene TRBV6-5 combines with J gene TRBJ2-7; D is perhaps TRBD2 (7 bases). V was clipped by 2 bases and J by 2 bases, with 10 bases between them. This CDR3 region has 14 residues. The germline V gene has CDR1 MNHEY and CDR2 SVGAGI. CDR3 loop: CASSYGRGTYEQYF. The CDR3 DNA reads TGTGCCAGCAGTTACGGGAGGGGGACCTACGAGCAGTACTTC.

The chain combines TRBV29-1 with TRBJ2-1, with D perhaps matching TRBD2 (6 bases). The germline gives CDR1 SQVTM, CDR2 ANQGSEA. The CDR3 is 16 residues long. V lost 3 bases and J lost 8, with 23 bases in between. The chain's CDR3 is CSVDDSGTYGLDEQFF. The CDR3 region has the DNA TGCAGCGTTGACGATTCCGGGACTTATGGCCTCGATGAGCAGTTCTTC.

The chain uses TRBV4-2 and TRBJ1-4, with D maybe TRBD1 (5 bases). The CDR3 is made up of 13 amino acids. Deletions cut 4 bases from V and 8 bases from J, with 11 bases between. Germline values: CDR1 LGHNA, CDR2 YNFKEQ. The CDR3 region has the DNA TGTGCCAGCAGCCGCCGACAGTGGGAAAAACTGTTTTTT. Residues: CASSRRQWEKLFF.

The chain links TRBV7-9 to TRBJ2-7, with D tentatively TRBD1 (5 bases). Trimming pared 3 bases from V and 2 bases from J, leaving 11 bases between. Germline V gene data show CDR1 as SEHNR and CDR2 as FQNEAQ (reference sequence). CDR3 size: 14 residues. The CDR3, as DNA: TGTGCCAGCAGCTTCCCGACAGCCCCCTACGAGCAGTACTTC. Residues: CASSFPTAPYEQYF.

CDR3 bases: TGTGCCTGGGCCCCAGGGGCAGGGCAGCCCCAGCATTTT. This encodes CAWAPGAGQPQHF. This sequence joins TRBV30 and TRBJ1-5; a weak D match, TRBD1 (6 bases). V gave up 5 bases and J gave up 7 bases, with 15 bases separating them. The CDR3 loop spans 13 amino acids. Germline V CDR1 and CDR2: GTSNPN, SVGIG (reference sequence).

CDR3: CASTLTGDSGRGNEQFF. The CDR3 DNA reads TGCGCCAGCACCCTCACCGGAGATAGCGGGAGAGGGAATGAGCAGTTCTTC. The rearrangement uses TRBV10-1 and TRBJ2-1; 9 bases align to TRBD2. CDR3 length: 17 amino acids. After removal of 7 bases from V and 7 bases from J, the junction contained 17 bases not matched to a gene. Germline V CDR1 and CDR2: WNHNN, SYGVQD (reference sequence).

V and J are TRBV6-4 and TRBJ2-3, with D unresolved. The CDR3 covers 14 residues. Germline assignment: CDR1 MRHNA and CDR2 SNTAGT. V dropped 4 bases and J dropped 2 bases, with 10 bases sitting between them. The CDR3 sequence: CASSVEFLTDTQYF. DNA of the CDR3: TGTGCCAGCAGTGTGGAGTTCCTCACAGATACGCAGTATTTT.

The gene calls are TRBV5-1 and TRBJ2-1; TRBD2 matches 13 bases. This CDR3 comprises 15 residues. V shed 5 bases, J shed 8 bases, and the junction held 7 bases outside the gene matches. Per germline, CDR1 SGHRS and CDR2 YFSETQ. CDR3 loop: CASRGLAGSLDEQFF. The CDR3, as DNA: TGCGCCAGCAGGGGACTAGCGGGATCTCTCGATGAGCAGTTCTTC.

This sequence joins TRBV6-4 and TRBJ2-1; 7 nucleotides agree with TRBD2. CDR3 length: 15 residues. CDR1 and CDR2 from the germline V gene are MRHNA and SNTAGT. The trim removed 5 bases at V and 2 bases at J, leaving 6 bases unmatched. The CDR3 DNA sequence: TGTGCCAGCAGTCTAGGCGGGAGCACCTACAATGAGCAGTTCTTC. This encodes CASSLGGSTYNEQFF.

This clone was picked up a small number of times. V is TRBV7-3 and J is TRBJ2-3; tentatively, D is TRBD1 (6 bases). V was pared by 1 base and J by 1 base, with 12 bases between. CDR3 length: 16 amino acids. Germline CDR1 and CDR2: SGHTA and FQGTGA. The CDR3 is CASSLRSGDGTDTQYF. The CDR3 region has the DNA TGTGCCAGCAGCTTAAGATCAGGGGACGGCACAGATACGCAGTATTTT.

This clone was seen only a few times. J is TRBJ2-7 and V is TRBV9; D is ambiguous. The CDR3 length is 11 residues. Germline CDR1 is SGDLS and CDR2 is YYNGEE. The germline V and J ends were trimmed by 0 bases and 6 bases, with 4 bases remaining between them. CDR3 amino acids: CASSVAGEQYF. In DNA form, the CDR3 reads TGTGCCAGCAGCGTAGCCGGCGAGCAGTACTTC.

This clone was observed once. This sequence joins TRBV5-4 and TRBJ2-7; D is perhaps TRBD2 (5 bases). This CDR3 region has 15 residues. Germline V gene sequence: CDR1 SGHNT, CDR2 YYREEE (reference sequence). Trimming removed 2 bases from V and 0 bases from J, with 12 bases in between. The CDR3 DNA reads TGTGCCAGCAGCTTCCCTGGGAGAAGCTCCTACGAGCAGTACTTC. Its translation: CASSFPGRSSYEQYF.

This chain uses TRBV6-1 with TRBJ2-5, with 9 bases identical to TRBD2. Germline CDR1 MNHNS, CDR2 SASEGT. The CDR3 totals 16 residues. V gave up 1 base and J gave up 2 bases; unmatched junction bases: 5. The CDR3 reads CASSEVFLAGQETQYF. As DNA, the CDR3 is TGTGCCAGCAGTGAAGTCTTCCTAGCGGGGCAAGAGACCCAGTACTTC.

This sequence joins TRBV19 and TRBJ2-1; TRBD1 agrees at 8 bases. Germline trimming cut 3 bases from V and 2 bases from J; bases unmatched to any gene: 6. Germline CDR1 reads LNHDA; CDR2 reads SQIVND (reference sequence). There are 16 residues in the CDR3. This CDR3 reads CASSMTDRDPYNEQFF. Here the CDR3 DNA reads TGTGCCAGTAGTATGACGGACAGGGACCCCTACAATGAGCAGTTCTTC.

The J gene is TRBJ2-7, the V gene TRBV18; D not resolved. Germline V gene sequence: CDR1 KGHSH, CDR2 LQKENI. The CDR3 runs 15 residues. Deletions cut 4 bases from V and 1 base from J, with 14 bases between. The CDR3 reads CASSRTGSVSYEQYF. The CDR3 nucleotides read TGTGCCAGCTCACGTACCGGGTCTGTGTCCTACGAGCAGTACTTC.

V usage is TRBV6-5 and J usage is TRBJ1-1, with a tentative D call TRBD1 (5 bases). CDR1 and CDR2 from the germline V gene are MNHEY and SVGAGI. V was trimmed by 5 bases and J by 3 bases, leaving 10 bases between them. The length of the CDR3 is 13 residues. CDR3 region: CASSRQLDTEAFF. In DNA form, the CDR3 reads TGTGCCAGCAGTCGACAGCTAGACACTGAAGCTTTCTTT.